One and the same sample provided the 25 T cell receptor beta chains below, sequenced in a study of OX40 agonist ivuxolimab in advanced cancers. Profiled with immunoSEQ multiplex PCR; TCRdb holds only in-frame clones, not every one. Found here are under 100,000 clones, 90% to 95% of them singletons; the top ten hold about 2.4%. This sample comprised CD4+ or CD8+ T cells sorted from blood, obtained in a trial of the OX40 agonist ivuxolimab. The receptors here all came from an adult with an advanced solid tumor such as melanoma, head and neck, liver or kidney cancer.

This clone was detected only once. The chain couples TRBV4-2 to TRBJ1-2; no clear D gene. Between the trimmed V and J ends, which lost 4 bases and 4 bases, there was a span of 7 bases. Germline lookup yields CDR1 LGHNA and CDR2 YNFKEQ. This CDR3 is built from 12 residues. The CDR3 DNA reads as TGTGCCAGCAGCCGCGGACTCTATGGCTACACCTTC. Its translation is CASSRGLYGYTF.

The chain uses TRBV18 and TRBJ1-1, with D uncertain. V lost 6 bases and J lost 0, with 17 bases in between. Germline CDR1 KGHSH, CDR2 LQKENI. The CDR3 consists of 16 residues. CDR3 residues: CASSLGPPSVNTEAFF. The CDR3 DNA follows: TGTGCCAGCTCCCTTGGACCACCGAGTGTGAACACTGAAGCTTTCTTT.

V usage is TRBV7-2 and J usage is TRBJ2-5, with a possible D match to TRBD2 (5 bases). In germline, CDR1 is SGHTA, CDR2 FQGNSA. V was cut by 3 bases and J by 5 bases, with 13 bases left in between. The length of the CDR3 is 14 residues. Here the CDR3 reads CASSFAKGGETQYF. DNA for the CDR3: TGTGCCAGCAGCTTCGCGAAGGGCGGGGAGACCCAGTACTTC.

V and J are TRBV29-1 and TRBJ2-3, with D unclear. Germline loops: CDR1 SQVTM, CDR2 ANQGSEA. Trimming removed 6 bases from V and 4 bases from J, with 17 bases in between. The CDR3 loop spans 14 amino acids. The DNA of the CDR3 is TGCAGCGTAGTTTACACCAACGGAGCAGATACGCAGTATTTT. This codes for CSVVYTNGADTQYF.

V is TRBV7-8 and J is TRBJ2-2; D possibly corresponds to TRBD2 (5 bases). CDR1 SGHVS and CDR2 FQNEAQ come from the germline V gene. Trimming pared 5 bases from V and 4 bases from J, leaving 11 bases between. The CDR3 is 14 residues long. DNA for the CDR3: TGTGCCAGCAGCCCGCGGGCCTTCACCGGGGAGCTGTTTTTT. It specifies CASSPRAFTGELFF.

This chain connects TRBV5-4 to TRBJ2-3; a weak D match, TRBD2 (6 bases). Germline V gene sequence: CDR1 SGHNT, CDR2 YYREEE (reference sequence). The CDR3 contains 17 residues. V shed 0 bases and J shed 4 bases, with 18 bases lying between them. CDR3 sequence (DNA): TGTGCCAGCAGCTTGGGCGGGGCCAGACGCCGTGCAGATACGCAGTATTTT. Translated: CASSLGGARRRADTQYF. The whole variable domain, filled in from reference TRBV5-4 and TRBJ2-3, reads ETGVTQSPTHLIKTRGQQVTLRCSSQSGHNTVSWYQQALGQGPQFIFQYYREEENGRGNFPPRFSGLQFPNYSSELNVNALELDDSALYLCASSLGGARRRADTQYFGPGTRLTVL.

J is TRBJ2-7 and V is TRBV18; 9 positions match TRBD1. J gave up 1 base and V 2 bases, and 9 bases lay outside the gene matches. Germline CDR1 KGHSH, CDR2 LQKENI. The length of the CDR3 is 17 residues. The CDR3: CASSPTTLGTGSYEQYF. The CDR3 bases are TGTGCCAGCTCACCAACAACCCTAGGGACAGGGTCCTACGAGCAGTACTTC.

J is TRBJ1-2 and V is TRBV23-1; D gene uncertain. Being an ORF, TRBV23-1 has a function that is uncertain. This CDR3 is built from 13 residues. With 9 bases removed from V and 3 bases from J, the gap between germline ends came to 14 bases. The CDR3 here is CARGAAGYYGYTF. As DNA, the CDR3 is TGCGCCAGGGGCGCGGCCGGATACTATGGCTACACCTTC.

CDR3 DNA sequence: TGTGCCATCACGGCTACTTACACAGATACGCAGTATTTT. It yields the protein CAITATYTDTQYF. The rearrangement links TRBV10-3 to TRBJ2-3; D is ambiguous. The V end lost 7 bases, the J end lost 2 bases, and 10 bases lay between the germline ends. Germline CDR1 and CDR2: ENHRY and SYGVKD. CDR3 length: 13 residues.

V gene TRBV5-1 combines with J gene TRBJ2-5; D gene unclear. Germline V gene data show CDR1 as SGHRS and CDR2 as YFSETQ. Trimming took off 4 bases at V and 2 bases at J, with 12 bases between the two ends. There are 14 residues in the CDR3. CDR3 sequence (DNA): TGCGCCAGCAGCGGGGTTCGGGTACAAGAGACCCAGTACTTC. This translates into CASSGVRVQETQYF.

CDR3 region: CSVEGTGGFSYNEQFF. CDR3 sequence (DNA): TGCAGCGTGGAGGGGACAGGGGGCTTTTCCTACAATGAGCAGTTCTTC. The chain joins TRBV29-1 to TRBJ2-1, with 12 bases lining up with TRBD1. Germline trimming cut 6 bases from V and 1 base from J; bases unmatched to any gene: 7. There are 16 residues in the CDR3. CDR1 is SQVTM, CDR2 ANQGSEA, per germline.

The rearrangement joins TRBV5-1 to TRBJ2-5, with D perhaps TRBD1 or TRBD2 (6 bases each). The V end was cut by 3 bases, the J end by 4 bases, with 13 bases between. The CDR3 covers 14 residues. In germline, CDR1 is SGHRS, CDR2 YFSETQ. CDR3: CASSWGARGETQYF. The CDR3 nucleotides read TGCGCCAGCAGCTGGGGGGCAAGGGGAGAGACCCAGTACTTC. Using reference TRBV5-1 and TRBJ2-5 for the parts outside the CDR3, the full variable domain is KAGVTQTPRYLIKTRGQQVTLSCSPISGHRSVSWYQQTPGQGLQFLFEYFSETQRNKGNFPGRFSGRQFSNSRSEMNVSTLELGDSALYLCASSWGARGETQYFGPGTRLLVL.

The CDR3 loop reads CATRFRVGSSGANVLTF. DNA for the CDR3: TGTGCCACCCGATTCAGGGTCGGAAGCTCTGGGGCCAACGTCCTGACTTTC. The gene calls are TRBV10-3 and TRBJ2-6; the D gene is possibly TRBD1 (5 bases). CDR3 length equals 17 residues. Germline V CDR1 and CDR2: ENHRY, SYGVKD. V lost 10 bases to trimming and J lost 0 bases, with 19 bases between them.

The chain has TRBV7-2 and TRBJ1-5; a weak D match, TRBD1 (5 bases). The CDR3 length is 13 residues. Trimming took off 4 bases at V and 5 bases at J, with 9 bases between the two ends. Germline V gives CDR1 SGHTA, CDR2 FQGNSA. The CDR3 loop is CASSWARDQPQHF. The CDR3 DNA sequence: TGTGCCAGCAGCTGGGCCAGGGATCAGCCCCAGCATTTT.

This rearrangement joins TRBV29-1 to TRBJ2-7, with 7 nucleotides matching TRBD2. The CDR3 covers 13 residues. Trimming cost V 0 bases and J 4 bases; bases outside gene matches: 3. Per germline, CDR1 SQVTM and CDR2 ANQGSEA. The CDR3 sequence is CSVEEAGKYEQYF. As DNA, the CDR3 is TGCAGCGTTGAAGAAGCGGGGAAGTACGAGCAGTACTTC.

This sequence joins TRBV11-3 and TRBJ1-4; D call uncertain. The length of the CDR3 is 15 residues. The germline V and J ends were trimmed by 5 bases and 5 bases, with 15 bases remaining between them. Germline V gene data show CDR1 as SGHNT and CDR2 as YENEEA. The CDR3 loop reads CASSLAGIPNEKLFF. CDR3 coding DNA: TGTGCCAGCAGCCTCGCCGGGATTCCCAATGAAAAACTGTTTTTT.

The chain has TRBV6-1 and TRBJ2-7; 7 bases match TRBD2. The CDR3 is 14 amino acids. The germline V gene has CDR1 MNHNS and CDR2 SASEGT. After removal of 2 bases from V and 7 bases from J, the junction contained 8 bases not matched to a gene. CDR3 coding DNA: TGTGCCAGCAGTGAACCACTGGGGGGGGGTGAGCAGTACTTC. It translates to CASSEPLGGGEQYF.

The CDR3 protein is CASSPVLAGANEQFF. The CDR3 coding sequence is TGTGCCAGCAGCCCCGTTTTGGCGGGGGCGAATGAGCAGTTCTTC. The genes are TRBV7-9 and TRBJ2-1; D is perhaps TRBD2 (7 bases). CDR1 is SEHNR and CDR2 is FQNEAQ in the germline V gene (reference sequence). V lost 5 bases and J lost 7, with 18 bases in between. This CDR3 has 15 amino acids.

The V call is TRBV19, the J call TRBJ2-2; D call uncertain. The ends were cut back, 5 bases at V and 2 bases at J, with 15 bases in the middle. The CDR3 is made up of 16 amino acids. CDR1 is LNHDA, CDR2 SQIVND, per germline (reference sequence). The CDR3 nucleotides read TGTGCCAGTAGTGCCACCGCGGCCCTAAACACCGGGGAGCTGTTTTTT. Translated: CASSATAALNTGELFF.

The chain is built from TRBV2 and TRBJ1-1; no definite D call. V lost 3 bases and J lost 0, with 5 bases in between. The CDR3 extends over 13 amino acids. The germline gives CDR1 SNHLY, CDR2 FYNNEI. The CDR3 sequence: CASSDRLNTEAFF. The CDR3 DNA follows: TGTGCCAGCAGTGACAGACTGAACACTGAAGCTTTCTTT.

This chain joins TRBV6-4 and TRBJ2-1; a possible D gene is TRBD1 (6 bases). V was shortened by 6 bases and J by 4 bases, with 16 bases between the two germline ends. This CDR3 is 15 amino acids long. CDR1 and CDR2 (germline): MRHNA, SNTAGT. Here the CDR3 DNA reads TGTGCCAGCAGGGTACAGGGTTCCCCTTACAATGAGCAGTTCTTC. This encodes CASRVQGSPYNEQFF.

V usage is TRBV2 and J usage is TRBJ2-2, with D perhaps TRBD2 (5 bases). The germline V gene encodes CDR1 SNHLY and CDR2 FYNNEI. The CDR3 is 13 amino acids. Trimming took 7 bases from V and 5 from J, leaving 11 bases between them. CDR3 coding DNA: TGTGCCAGCAAGAGAAGCGGTACCGGGGAGCTGTTTTTT. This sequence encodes CASKRSGTGELFF.

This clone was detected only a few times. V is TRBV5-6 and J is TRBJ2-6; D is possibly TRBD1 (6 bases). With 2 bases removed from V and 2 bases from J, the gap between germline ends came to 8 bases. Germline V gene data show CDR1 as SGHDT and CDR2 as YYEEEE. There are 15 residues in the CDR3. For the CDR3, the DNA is TGTGCCAGCAGCTTAGGGGGTGCTGGGGCCAACGTCCTGACTTTC. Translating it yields CASSLGGAGANVLTF.

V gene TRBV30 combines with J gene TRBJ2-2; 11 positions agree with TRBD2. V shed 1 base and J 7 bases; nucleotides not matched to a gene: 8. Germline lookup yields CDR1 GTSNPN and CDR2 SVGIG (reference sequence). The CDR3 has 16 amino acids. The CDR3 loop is CAWSAGTSGRIGELFF. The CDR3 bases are TGTGCCTGGAGTGCCGGGACTAGCGGCCGTATCGGGGAGCTGTTTTTT. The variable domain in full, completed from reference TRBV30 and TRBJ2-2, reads SQTIHQWPATLVQPVGSPLSLECTVEGTSNPNLYWYRQAAGRGLQLLFYSVGIGQISSEVPQNLSASRPQDRQFILSSKKLLLSDSGFYLCAWSAGTSGRIGELFFGEGSRLTVL.

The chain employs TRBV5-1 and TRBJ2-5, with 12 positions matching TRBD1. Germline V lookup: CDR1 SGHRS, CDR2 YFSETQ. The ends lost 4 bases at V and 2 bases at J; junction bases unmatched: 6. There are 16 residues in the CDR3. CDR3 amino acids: CASSTGTGGPQETQYF. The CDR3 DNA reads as TGCGCCAGCAGCACAGGGACAGGGGGCCCGCAAGAGACCCAGTACTTC.